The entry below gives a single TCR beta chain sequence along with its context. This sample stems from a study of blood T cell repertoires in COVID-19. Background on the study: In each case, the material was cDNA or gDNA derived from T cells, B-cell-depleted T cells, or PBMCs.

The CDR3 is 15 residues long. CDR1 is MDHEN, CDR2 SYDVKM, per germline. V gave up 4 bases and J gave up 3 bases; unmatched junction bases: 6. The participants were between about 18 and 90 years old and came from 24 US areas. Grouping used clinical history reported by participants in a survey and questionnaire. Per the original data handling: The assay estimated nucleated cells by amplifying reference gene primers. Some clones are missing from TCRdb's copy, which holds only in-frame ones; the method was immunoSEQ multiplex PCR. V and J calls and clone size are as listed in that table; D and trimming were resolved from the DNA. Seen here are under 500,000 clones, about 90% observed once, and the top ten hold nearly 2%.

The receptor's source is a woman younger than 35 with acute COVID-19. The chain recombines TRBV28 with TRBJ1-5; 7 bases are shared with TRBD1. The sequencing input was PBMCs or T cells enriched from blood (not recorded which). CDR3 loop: CASSSTGSANQPQHF. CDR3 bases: TGTGCCAGCAGTTCGACAGGGTCGGCCAATCAGCCCCAGCATTTT. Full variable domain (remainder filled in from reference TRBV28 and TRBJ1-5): DVKVTQSSRYLVKRTGEKVFLECVQDMDHENMFWYRQDPGLGLRLIYFSYDVKMKEKGDIPEGYSVSREKKERFSLILESASTNQTSMYLCASSSTGSANQPQHFGDGTRLSIL.